A single sample gave rise to the 25 T cell receptor beta chains below, sequenced in a study of blood T cells in healthy people across ages. A second PCR of 7 to 11 cycles used a sample-barcoded 5' primer and a J-beta primer mix. Via MiXCR, TCRdb re-called the 5' RACE reads, giving one row per CDR3 protein. The sample holds hundreds of thousands of distinct CDR3 sequences, about 27% seen once. The data also belong to a second study, concerning T cells of mothers and their children.

Sequences were obtained from blood. The origin of the receptors is a boy aged 2 to 9 in good health.

The chain links TRBV9 to TRBJ2-2; 8 bases map to TRBD2. CDR1 SGDLS and CDR2 YYNGEE come from the germline V gene. CDR3 length: 14 residues. V lost 0 bases, J lost 13 bases, and 8 bases stayed unmatched. CDR3 sequence: CASSVEPAGGALFF. In DNA form, the CDR3 reads TGTGCCAGCAGCGTAGAACCGGCGGGAGGTGCGCTGTTTTTT.

Written as DNA, the CDR3 is TGCAGTGCTTTCAGCGGGTCGGGGGCTCGAGAGACCCAGTACTTC. Protein sequence: CSAFSGSGARETQYF. This sequence joins TRBV20-1 and TRBJ2-1; D is possibly TRBD1 or TRBD2 (6 bases each). The DNA matches TRBJ2-5 better at its end, which makes the J call doubtful. In germline, CDR1 is DFQATT, CDR2 SNEGSKA (reference sequence). CDR3 size: 15 residues.

This clonotype was counted a few times. V is TRBV12-3 or TRBV12-4 and J is TRBJ1-6; D is undetermined. V gave up 6 bases and J gave up 5 bases, with 5 bases separating them. The CDR3 spans 12 residues. The CDR3 sequence is CASSLDNSPLHF. The CDR3 DNA reads as TGTGCCAGCAGCCTAGATAATTCACCCCTCCACTTT.

This clonotype has only a few counts. The rearrangement joins TRBV4-3 to TRBJ2-5; possible D gene TRBD2, 6 bases. The J call could be wrong; TRBJ2-7 is a better fit for the DNA end. Germline V gene lookup returns CDR1 LGHNA and CDR2 YSLEER. The CDR3 covers 14 residues. Written as DNA, the CDR3 is TGCGCCAGCAGCCCTGGAGGGGTAGACTACGAGCAGTACTTC. The encoded protein is CASSPGGVDYEQYF.

There are a few counts of this clonotype. V gene TRBV9 combines with J gene TRBJ2-5; a possible D gene is TRBD2 (5 bases). Germline CDR1 SGDLS, CDR2 YYNGEE. V lost 6 bases and J lost 5, with 14 bases in between. The CDR3 consists of 13 residues. CDR3 DNA sequence: TGTGCCAGCACCGGTGGCGGCGGGGAGACCCAGTACTTC. This codes for CASTGGGGETQYF. Filled out from reference TRBV9 and TRBJ2-5, the complete variable domain reads DSGVTQTPKHLITATGQRVTLRCSPRSGDLSVYWYQQSLDQGLQFLIQYYNGEERAKGNILERFSAQQFPDLHSELNLSSLELGDSALYFCASTGGGGETQYFGPGTRLLVL.

The genes are TRBV4-1 and TRBJ2-1; D may be TRBD1 or TRBD2 (5 bases each). The CDR3 totals 16 residues. Germline assignment: CDR1 MGHRA and CDR2 YSYEKL. V was shortened by 2 bases and J by 6 bases, with 17 bases between the two germline ends. The chain's CDR3 is CASSQWGLARGNEQFF. DNA for the CDR3: TGCGCCAGCAGCCAATGGGGTCTAGCTAGGGGCAATGAGCAGTTCTTC.

V is TRBV5-1 and J is TRBJ2-5; 7 positions match TRBD2. TRBJ2-7 explains the end of the DNA better; the J call may be wrong. CDR1 is SGHRS and CDR2 is YFSETQ in the germline V gene. This CDR3 spans 16 amino acids. The CDR3 nucleotides read TGCGCCAGCAGCCCTCGGCCTAGCGGTGTCGGAGACGAGCAGTACTTC. Amino acid sequence: CASSPRPSGVGDEQYF.

This chain uses TRBV7-3 with TRBJ2-2; weak D call: TRBD2 (5 bases). V lost 4 bases to trimming and J lost 5 bases, with 20 bases between them. The CDR3 has 17 amino acids. Germline V gives CDR1 SGHTA, CDR2 FQGTGA. CDR3 DNA sequence: TGTGCCAGCAGCTCCGGCCGAGGCGGACTGGGGACCGGGGAGCTGTTTTTT. Translating gives CASSSGRGGLGTGELFF.

This clonotype was found a few times. The chain uses TRBV7-8 and TRBJ1-2; weak D call: TRBD1 (5 bases). Trimming stripped 1 base from V and 1 base from J, with 10 bases between. CDR1 is SGHVS and CDR2 is FQNEAQ in the germline V gene. The CDR3 is 15 residues long. CDR3 bases: TGTGCCAGCAGCTTAGGACAGACGATTAACTATGGCTACACCTTC. Its protein is CASSLGQTINYGYTF. The full variable domain, its missing parts supplied by reference TRBV7-8 and TRBJ1-2, is GAGVSQSPRYKVAKRGQDVALRCDPISGHVSLFWYQQALGQGPEFLTYFQNEAQLDKSGLPSDRFFAERPEGSVSTLKIQRTQQEDSAVYLCASSLGQTINYGYTFGSGTRLTVV.

The rearrangement links TRBV14 to TRBJ1-2, with a tentative D call TRBD1 (5 bases). Per the germline V gene, CDR1 is SGHDN and CDR2 is FVKESK. The V gene lost 1 base and the J gene lost 4 bases, with 10 bases spanning the gap. The CDR3 is 14 amino acids. Here the CDR3 reads CASSQVGDFYGYTF. The CDR3, as DNA: TGTGCCAGCAGCCAAGTTGGGGACTTCTATGGCTACACCTTC.

This clonotype was picked up a small number of times. The rearrangement links TRBV5-5 to TRBJ1-2; tentative D call: TRBD1 (6 bases). V was pared by 4 bases and J by 2 bases, with 12 bases between. CDR1 and CDR2 from the germline V gene are SGHKS and YYEKEE (reference sequence). The CDR3 consists of 14 residues. The CDR3 DNA sequence: TGTGCCAGCAGCGTTACAGGGACCAACTATGGCTACACCTTC. It codes for CASSVTGTNYGYTF.

The rearrangement uses TRBV24-1 and TRBJ2-3; 7 bases fit TRBD2. With 2 bases clipped from V and 2 bases from J, the junction kept 12 bases outside the gene matches. Germline CDR1 KGHDR, CDR2 SFDVKD. The CDR3 extends over 18 amino acids. The CDR3 sequence is CATSDCLYSSGDTDTQYF. CDR3 nucleotides: TGTGCCACCAGTGATTGCCTATACTCTAGCGGCGACACAGATACGCAGTATTTT.

The rearrangement links TRBV7-2 to TRBJ1-1, with D uncertain. In germline, CDR1 is SGHTA, CDR2 FQGNSA. The CDR3 has 14 amino acids. Trimming shortened V by 6 bases and J by 6 bases, and 17 bases separated the two germline ends. In DNA form, the CDR3 reads TGTGCCAGCAGTCTAAGGTCCCACACGGCTGAAGCTTTCTTT. Translation gives CASSLRSHTAEAFF.

This chain links TRBV23-1 with TRBJ2-7, with D possibly matching TRBD2 (6 bases). TRBV23-1 is marked as an open reading frame, function uncertain. V gave up 8 bases and J gave up 0 bases, with 14 bases separating them. This CDR3 contains 14 residues. The CDR3 spells CASRGTWSSYEQYF. The CDR3 region has the DNA TGCGCCAGCCGTGGGACTTGGAGCTCCTACGAGCAGTACTTC.

This chain connects TRBV19 to TRBJ1-1, with D perhaps TRBD1 (5 bases). CDR3 length: 12 residues. The V and J ends lost 6 bases and 0 bases respectively, with 5 bases between them. In germline, CDR1 is LNHDA, CDR2 SQIVND (reference sequence). This CDR3 reads CASSRVNTEAFF. The CDR3 DNA follows: TGTGCCAGTAGCAGGGTGAACACTGAAGCTTTCTTT.

V and J are TRBV27 and TRBJ2-7, with TRBD2 as a possible D gene (7 bases). Germline-derived CDR1 and CDR2 are MNHEY and SMNVEV (reference sequence). Trimming left V 5 bases short and J 4 bases short, with 12 bases between. The CDR3 is made up of 13 amino acids. CDR3 nucleotide sequence: TGTGCCAGCAGTCACAGGGAGGGATACGAGCAGTACTTC. This sequence encodes CASSHREGYEQYF.

On this clonotype itself: One end of the junction is discordant with germline, which a read error may explain. The V and J genes are TRBV20-1 and TRBJ2-5; 8 bases are shared with TRBD1. CDR3 length: 14 residues. Germline V gene data show CDR1 as DFQATT and CDR2 as SNEGSKA (reference sequence). CDR3 sequence reads: CSARTGGLKETQHF. In DNA, the CDR3 is TGCAGTGCCAGAACAGGGGGACTGAAAGAGACCCAGCACTTC.

The CDR3 here is CASSLVASGTGNGGYTF. DNA for the CDR3: TGTGCCAGCAGCTTGGTTGCCTCCGGGACAGGGAATGGGGGCTACACCTTC. V is TRBV5-5 and J is TRBJ1-2, with 9 bases fitting TRBD1. Germline-derived CDR1 and CDR2 are SGHKS and YYEKEE (reference sequence). This CDR3 has 17 residues. V trimming: 0 bases; J trimming: 8 bases; junction bases outside the gene matches: 14.

This rearrangement joins TRBV7-6 to TRBJ2-3; 7 nucleotides agree with TRBD2. Germline trimming cut 5 bases from V and 1 base from J; bases unmatched to any gene: 6. The CDR3 consists of 15 residues. CDR1 and CDR2 (germline): SGHVS, FNYEAQ. CDR3 nucleotide sequence: TGTGCCAGCAGCGAGCGACTAGCAGGCACAGATACGCAGTATTTT. Encoded protein: CASSERLAGTDTQYF.

This clonotype has only one observation. The chain uses TRBV20-1 and TRBJ2-1; D is possibly TRBD2 (5 bases). The CDR3 sequence is 15 residues long. Between the trimmed V and J ends, which lost 6 bases and 0 bases, there was a span of 15 bases. CDR1 DFQATT and CDR2 SNEGSKA come from the germline V gene (reference sequence). CDR3 coding DNA: TGCAGTGCATACCCGGCCACTAGCTCCTACAATGAGCAGTTCTTC. It encodes CSAYPATSSYNEQFF.

This clonotype was seen a handful of times. The chain uses TRBV7-9 and TRBJ2-2; the match to TRBD2 covers 15 bases. V dropped 3 bases and J dropped 5; count of bases not matched to a gene: 19. The CDR3 consists of 22 residues. CDR1 is SEHNR and CDR2 is FQNEAQ in the germline V gene (reference sequence). CDR3 nucleotides: TGTGCCAGCAGCTTTCGTGCCGGACTAGCGGGAGGGCCACCCACGAGGACCGGGGAGCTGTTTTTT. It translates to CASSFRAGLAGGPPTRTGELFF.

This clonotype was found a few times. The chain has TRBV20-1 and TRBJ1-4; 7 nucleotides match TRBD1. V dropped 6 bases and J dropped 4; count of bases not matched to a gene: 8. Per the germline V gene, CDR1 is DFQATT and CDR2 is SNEGSKA (reference sequence). The CDR3 is made up of 14 amino acids. CDR3 sequence reads: CSAVGTAYNEKLFF. For the CDR3, the DNA is TGCAGTGCCGTCGGGACAGCCTATAATGAAAAACTGTTTTTT.

V is TRBV27 and J is TRBJ1-2; TRBD1 is a possible D gene (6 bases). The CDR3 covers 16 residues. Germline V gene data show CDR1 as MNHEY and CDR2 as SMNVEV (reference sequence). V lost 5 bases to trimming and J lost 0 bases, with 16 bases between them. The DNA of the CDR3 is TGTGCCAGCAGTCCGTACCAACAGGGACCTAACTATGGCTACACCTTC. Its translation: CASSPYQQGPNYGYTF.

The V and J genes are TRBV5-1 and TRBJ2-5; the D is unclear. Trimming removed 0 bases from V and 2 bases from J, with 11 bases in between. CDR3 length equals 15 residues. Germline V gene sequence: CDR1 SGHRS, CDR2 YFSETQ. CDR3 protein: CASSLETGNQETQYF. CDR3 nucleotides: TGCGCCAGCAGCTTGGAAACTGGCAATCAAGAGACCCAGTACTTC.

This clonotype was observed a handful of times. The rearrangement joins TRBV12-3 or TRBV12-4 to TRBJ1-2; 8 nucleotides align to TRBD1. V lost 5 bases, J lost 8 bases, and 7 bases stayed unmatched. The CDR3 has 13 amino acids. DNA of the CDR3: TGTGCCAGCAGTGCGGGACAGGCTGGGGGCTACACCTTC. Encoded protein: CASSAGQAGGYTF.